These T cell receptor beta chains were read from a single sample in a study of cytomegalovirus exposure and HLA in healthy donors. The repertoire was sequenced with immunoSEQ multiplex PCR; TCRdb's copy has only in-frame clones and lacks some. The table includes a few hundred thousand clones, roughly 91% detected once. The sample consisted of PBMCs. The origin of the receptors is a woman younger than 35 in good health and CMV-seronegative. The CDR3 runs from the conserved cysteine through the conserved F or W. The D gene is left open where the match is weak. For some rows the clone size is stated as once, few or many, or as a class when expanded; others skip it.

CDR3: CASSPIASGNPRIGQFF; DNA: TGTGCCAGCTCACCGATCGCTAGCGGGAACCCCCGGATTGGGCAGTTCTTC; size: NA; D: TRBD2; J: TRBJ2-1; V: TRBV18
CDR3: CASSSTDRANSF; DNA: TGTGCCAGCAGCTCGACAGACAGGGCAAACTCCTTC; size: NA; D: TRBD1; J: TRBJ2-7; V: TRBV7-9
CDR3: CASSPPGLAGAGEQFF; DNA: TGTGCCAGCTCACCACCGGGACTAGCGGGGGCGGGTGAGCAGTTCTTC; size: NA; D: TRBD2; J: TRBJ2-1; V: TRBV18
CDR3: CASKDPGFGNQPQHF; DNA: TGTGCCAGCAAAGATCCAGGGTTTGGCAATCAGCCCCAGCATTTT; size: NA; D: NA; J: TRBJ1-5; V: TRBV6-6
CDR3: CASSAGQGSTGELFF; DNA: TGTGCCAGCAGTGCCGGACAGGGGAGCACCGGGGAGCTGTTTTTT; size: NA; D: TRBD1; J: TRBJ2-2; V: TRBV6-1
CDR3: CASSQVTGGMVNQPQHF; DNA: TGCGCCAGCAGCCAAGTGACAGGGGGCATGGTCAATCAGCCCCAGCATTTT; size: NA; D: TRBD1; J: TRBJ1-5; V: TRBV4-1
CDR3: CASSADRGFPLGEQYF; DNA: TGTGCCAGCAGCGCGGACAGGGGGTTTCCCTTGGGGGAGCAGTACTTC; size: NA; D: TRBD1; J: TRBJ2-7; V: TRBV7-9
CDR3: CAISELQGQNYGYTF; DNA: TGTGCCATCAGTGAGCTTCAGGGACAGAACTATGGCTACACCTTC; size: NA; D: TRBD1; J: TRBJ1-2; V: TRBV10-3
CDR3: CASSPDSFSYNSPLHF; DNA: TGTGCCAGCAGCCCGGACAGCTTCTCCTATAATTCACCCCTCCACTTT; size: NA; D: NA; J: TRBJ1-6; V: TRBV7-8
CDR3: CASIRAGGDTDTQYF; DNA: TGCGCCAGCATTCGAGCGGGAGGGGACACAGATACGCAGTATTTT; size: NA; D: TRBD2; J: TRBJ2-3; V: TRBV10-2
CDR3: CASSLGAGEETQYF; DNA: TGTGCCAGCTCACTAGGAGCGGGGGAAGAGACCCAGTACTTC; size: NA; D: TRBD2; J: TRBJ2-5; V: TRBV18
CDR3: CASRMTGWVLDEQYF; DNA: TGTGCCAGTAGGATGACAGGCTGGGTCTTGGACGAGCAGTACTTC; size: NA; D: NA; J: TRBJ2-7; V: TRBV19
CDR3: CASSLGWAHTDTQYF; DNA: TGTGCCAGCAGCTTAGGTTGGGCCCACACAGATACGCAGTATTTT; size: NA; D: NA; J: TRBJ2-3; V: TRBV11-2
CDR3: CATSRGNRGLTDTQYF; DNA: TGTGCCACCAGCAGAGGGAACAGGGGACTCACAGATACGCAGTATTTT; size: NA; D: NA; J: TRBJ2-3; V: TRBV15
CDR3: CASSLGQSSTDTQYF; DNA: TGTGCCAGCAGTTTAGGGCAGTCTAGCACAGATACGCAGTATTTT; size: NA; D: NA; J: TRBJ2-3; V: TRBV27
CDR3: CASSLSLAGGAYNEQFF; DNA: TGCGCCAGCAGCTTGAGTTTGGCGGGGGGCGCCTACAATGAGCAGTTCTTC; size: NA; D: TRBD2; J: TRBJ2-1; V: TRBV5-1
CDR3: CASSPTNYEQYF; DNA: TGTGCCAGCTCACCGACTAACTACGAGCAGTACTTC; size: NA; D: NA; J: TRBJ2-7; V: TRBV18
CDR3: CASRDVTGRVDSEAFF; DNA: TGTGCCAGCAGGGACGTAACAGGTCGGGTTGATTCTGAAGCTTTCTTT; size: NA; D: NA; J: TRBJ1-1; V: TRBV13
CDR3: CASSQDRGTGELFF; DNA: TGCGCCAGCAGCCAAGATCGGGGTACCGGGGAGCTGTTTTTT; size: NA; D: NA; J: TRBJ2-2; V: TRBV4-3
CDR3: CASSPRQGNGYTF; DNA: TGTGCCAGTAGCCCCCGACAGGGGAATGGCTACACCTTC; size: NA; D: TRBD1; J: TRBJ1-2; V: TRBV19
CDR3: CASSRLVQETQYF; DNA: TGTGCCAGCAGCCGACTGGTCCAAGAGACCCAGTACTTC; size: NA; D: NA; J: TRBJ2-5; V: TRBV7-2
CDR3: CASSQTALSTDTQYF; DNA: TGCGCCAGCAGCCAGACAGCTCTTAGCACAGATACGCAGTATTTT; size: NA; D: NA; J: TRBJ2-3; V: TRBV5-1
CDR3: CATSRERGQWNEQFF; DNA: TGTGCCACCAGCAGAGAAAGGGGGCAATGGAATGAGCAGTTCTTC; size: once; D: TRBD1; J: TRBJ2-1; V: TRBV15
CDR3: CASSPRGGARNYGYTF; DNA: TGTGCCAGCAGCCCAAGGGGAGGGGCGCGGAACTATGGCTACACCTTC; size: NA; D: NA; J: TRBJ1-2; V: TRBV27
CDR3: CASSRDTKSSYEQYF; DNA: TGCGCCAGCAGTAGGGACACAAAGAGCTCCTACGAGCAGTACTTC; size: NA; D: NA; J: TRBJ2-7; V: TRBV5-1
CDR3: CASSRQGAQETQYF; DNA: TGTGCCAGCAGCCGACAGGGGGCACAAGAGACCCAGTACTTC; size: NA; D: TRBD1; J: TRBJ2-5; V: TRBV5-6
CDR3: CASSAEGHLNTEAFF; DNA: TGTGCCAGCAGCGCCGAAGGACACCTAAACACTGAAGCTTTCTTT; size: NA; D: NA; J: TRBJ1-1; V: TRBV25-1
CDR3: CASSLGQVPVGYTF; DNA: TGTGCCAGCAGTTTGGGACAGGTACCTGTTGGCTACACCTTC; size: NA; D: TRBD1; J: TRBJ1-2; V: TRBV28
CDR3: CAGQGGYGYTF; DNA: TGTGCCGGACAGGGGGGCTATGGCTACACCTTC; size: NA; D: TRBD1; J: TRBJ1-2; V: TRBV30
CDR3: CASSLGSATEAFF; DNA: TGTGCCAGCAGTCTCGGGTCGGCCACTGAAGCTTTCTTT; size: NA; D: NA; J: TRBJ1-1; V: TRBV27
CDR3: CASSQDLVWTSGSLREQYF; DNA: TGTGCCAGCAGCCAAGATTTGGTGTGGACTAGCGGGAGTTTGAGAGAGCAGTACTTC; size: once; D: TRBD2; J: TRBJ2-7; V: TRBV14
CDR3: CASSLNGGVRGTEAFF; DNA: TGTGCCAGCAGCCTCAATGGGGGGGTTAGGGGTACTGAAGCTTTCTTT; size: NA; D: NA; J: TRBJ1-1; V: TRBV7-2
CDR3: CSVGQRQGRGGYTF; DNA: TGCAGCGTTGGACAGAGACAGGGAAGGGGTGGCTACACCTTC; size: NA; D: TRBD1; J: TRBJ1-2; V: TRBV29-1
CDR3: CASSEGSNEKLFF; DNA: TGTGCCAGCAGTGAGGGCAGTAATGAAAAACTGTTTTTT; size: once; D: NA; J: TRBJ1-4; V: TRBV6-4
CDR3: CASSYSGVNQPQHF; DNA: TGTGCCAGCAGTTACTCAGGGGTCAATCAGCCCCAGCATTTT; size: NA; D: NA; J: TRBJ1-5; V: TRBV6-5
CDR3: CASSQDWDFSGNTIYF; DNA: TGCGCCAGCAGCCAAGATTGGGACTTCTCTGGAAACACCATATATTTT; size: NA; D: NA; J: TRBJ1-3; V: TRBV4-3
CDR3: CASSRQLNEKLFF; DNA: TGTGCCAGCAGCAGACAACTTAATGAAAAACTGTTTTTT; size: NA; D: NA; J: TRBJ1-4; V: TRBV6-1
CDR3: CASSVRGNQPQHF; DNA: TGTGCCAGCTCAGTTAGGGGAAATCAGCCCCAGCATTTT; size: once; D: NA; J: TRBJ1-5; V: TRBV18
CDR3: CASSLAVSGTLGGEQYF; DNA: TGTGCCAGCAGCTTAGCGGTCAGCGGGACGCTGGGAGGAGAGCAGTACTTC; size: NA; D: TRBD2; J: TRBJ2-7; V: TRBV7-2
CDR3: CASSARAGDNSPLHF; DNA: TGTGCCAGCAGCGCCCGTGCGGGGGATAATTCACCCCTCCACTTT; size: once; D: NA; J: TRBJ1-6; V: TRBV9
CDR3: CASSLEGGRGNSPLHF; DNA: TGCGCCAGCAGCTTAGAAGGCGGCAGGGGAAATTCACCCCTCCACTTT; size: NA; D: NA; J: TRBJ1-6; V: TRBV5-1
CDR3: CASSRPGTGTDGYTF; DNA: TGTGCCAGCAGCCGTCCCGGGACAGGGACGGATGGCTACACCTTC; size: NA; D: TRBD1; J: TRBJ1-2; V: TRBV5-6
CDR3: CASSPETATAYEQYF; DNA: TGTGCCAGCAGCCCGGAGACAGCCACGGCCTACGAGCAGTACTTC; size: NA; D: NA; J: TRBJ2-7; V: TRBV7-9
CDR3: CASIEDGNQPQHF; DNA: TGTGCCAGCATAGAGGATGGCAATCAGCCCCAGCATTTT; size: once; D: NA; J: TRBJ1-5; V: TRBV28
CDR3: CASSFSGSGGYTF; DNA: TGTGCCAGCAGCTTCTCAGGTTCAGGAGGCTACACCTTC; size: NA; D: NA; J: TRBJ1-2; V: TRBV5-6
CDR3: CASSYTRTGVNYGYTF; DNA: TGTGCCAGCAGTTACACCAGGACAGGGGTGAACTATGGCTACACCTTC; size: NA; D: TRBD1; J: TRBJ1-2; V: TRBV6-5
CDR3: CATKIGTGVGYEQYF; DNA: TGTGCCACCAAGATCGGGACAGGGGTTGGATACGAGCAGTACTTC; size: NA; D: TRBD1; J: TRBJ2-7; V: TRBV27
CDR3: CASSLVILAGGSTDTQYF; DNA: TGTGCCAGCAGCTTGGTAATACTAGCGGGTGGGAGCACAGATACGCAGTATTTT; size: NA; D: TRBD2; J: TRBJ2-3; V: TRBV5-8